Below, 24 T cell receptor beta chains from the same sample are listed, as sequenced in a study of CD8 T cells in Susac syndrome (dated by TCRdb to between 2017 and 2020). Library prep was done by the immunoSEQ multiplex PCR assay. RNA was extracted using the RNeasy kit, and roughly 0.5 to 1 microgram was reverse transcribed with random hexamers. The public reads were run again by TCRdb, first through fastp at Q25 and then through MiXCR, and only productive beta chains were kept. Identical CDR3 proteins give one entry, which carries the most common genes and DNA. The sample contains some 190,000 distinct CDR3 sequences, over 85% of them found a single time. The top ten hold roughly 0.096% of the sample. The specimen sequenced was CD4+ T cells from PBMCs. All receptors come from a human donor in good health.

CDR3 sequence reads: CASGPQGVGNQPQHF. The CDR3 DNA reads as TGTGCCAGCGGGCCCCAGGGGGTCGGCAATCAGCCCCAGCATTTT. This sequence joins TRBV2 and TRBJ1-5, with TRBD1 matching over 7 bases. Germline V gene data show CDR1 as SNHLY and CDR2 as FYNNEI. The CDR3 spans 15 residues. J was trimmed by 2 bases and V by 8 bases; bases with no gene match: 9.

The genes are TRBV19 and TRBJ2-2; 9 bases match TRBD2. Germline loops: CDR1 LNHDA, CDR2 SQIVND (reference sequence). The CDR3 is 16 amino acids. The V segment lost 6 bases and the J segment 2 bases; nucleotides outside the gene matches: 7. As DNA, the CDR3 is TGTGCCAGTAGGCCCGGAGCGGGGGGTAACACCGGGGAGCTGTTTTTT. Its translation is CASRPGAGGNTGELFF.

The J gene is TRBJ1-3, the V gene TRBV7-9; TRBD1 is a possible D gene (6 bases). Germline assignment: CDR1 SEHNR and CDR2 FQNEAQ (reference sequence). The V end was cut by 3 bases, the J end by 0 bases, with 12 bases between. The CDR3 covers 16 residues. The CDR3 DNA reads TGTGCCAGCAGCTTCACAGGGTTGAGCTCTGGAAACACCATATATTTT. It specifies CASSFTGLSSGNTIYF.

CDR3 coding DNA: TGTGCCAGCACCCGGGGGGACCGGCGGGACATTCAGTACTTC. Translated: CASTRGDRRDIQYF. The J gene is TRBJ2-4, the V gene TRBV7-2, with 7 bases lining up with TRBD2. Unmatched junction bases numbered 11, after V lost 7 bases and J lost 8 bases. Germline loops: CDR1 SGHTA, CDR2 FQGNSA. The CDR3 length is 14 residues.

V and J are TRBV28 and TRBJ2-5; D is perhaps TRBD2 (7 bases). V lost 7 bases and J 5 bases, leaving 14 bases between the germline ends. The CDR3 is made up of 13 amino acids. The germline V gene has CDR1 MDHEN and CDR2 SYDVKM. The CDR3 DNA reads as TGTGCCAGCACCTCGGGGGGCCGGGAGACCCAGTACTTC. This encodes CASTSGGRETQYF.

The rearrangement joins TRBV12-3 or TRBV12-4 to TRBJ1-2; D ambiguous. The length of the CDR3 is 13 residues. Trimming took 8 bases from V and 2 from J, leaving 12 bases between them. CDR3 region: CASRPSLNYGYTF. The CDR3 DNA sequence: TGTGCCAGCCGGCCTAGCCTGAACTATGGCTACACCTTC.

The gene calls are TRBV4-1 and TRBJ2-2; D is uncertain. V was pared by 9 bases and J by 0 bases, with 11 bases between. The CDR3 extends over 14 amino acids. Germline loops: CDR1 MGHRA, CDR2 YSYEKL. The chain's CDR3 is CASRPIANTGELFF. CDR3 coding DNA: TGCGCCAGTCGCCCGATCGCGAACACCGGGGAGCTGTTTTTT.

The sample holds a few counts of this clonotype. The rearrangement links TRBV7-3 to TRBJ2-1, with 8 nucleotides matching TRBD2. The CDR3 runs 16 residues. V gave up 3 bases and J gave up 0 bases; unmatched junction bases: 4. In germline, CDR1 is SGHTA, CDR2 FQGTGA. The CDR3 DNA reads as TGTGCCAGCAGCTTGGCGAGCGGGGGCTCCTACAATGAGCAGTTCTTC. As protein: CASSLASGGSYNEQFF.

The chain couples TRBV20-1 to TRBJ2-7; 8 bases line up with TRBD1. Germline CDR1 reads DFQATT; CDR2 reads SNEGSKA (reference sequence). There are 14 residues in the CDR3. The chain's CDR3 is CSGRFRTGGREQYF. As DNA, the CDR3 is TGCAGCGGCCGTTTTAGAACAGGGGGTCGCGAGCAGTACTTC.

The CDR3 loop reads CASSQDEGDRGGYTF. The CDR3 DNA is TGTGCCAGCAGCCAAGATGAAGGAGACAGGGGGGGCTACACCTTC. The rearrangement links TRBV4-2 to TRBJ1-2, with 9 nucleotides matching TRBD1. CDR3 length: 15 amino acids. Trimming cost V 0 bases and J 8 bases; bases outside gene matches: 7. Germline V gives CDR1 LGHNA, CDR2 YNFKEQ.

CDR3 in DNA: TGTGCCAGCAGCTCGACAGGGGGACGGGATAATTCACCCCTCCACTTT. Its translation: CASSSTGGRDNSPLHF. The chain combines TRBV7-2 with TRBJ1-6; 9 bases line up with TRBD1. CDR3 length: 16 amino acids. The V gene end was trimmed by 4 bases and the J gene end by 5 bases; junction bases not matched to a gene: 6. Germline assignment: CDR1 SGHTA and CDR2 FQGNSA.

CDR3 loop: CASSAPAVSGANVLTF. The CDR3 DNA sequence: TGTGCCAGCAGTGCCCCGGCCGTCTCCGGGGCCAACGTCCTGACTTTC. The V and J genes are TRBV28 and TRBJ2-6, with D unclear. CDR1 and CDR2 (germline): MDHEN, SYDVKM. The CDR3 has 16 residues. The V end lost 5 bases, the J end lost 4 bases, and 15 bases lay between the germline ends.

CDR3 amino acids: CSVEPAELNTEAFF. The CDR3 region has the DNA TGCAGCGTTGAACCGGCGGAACTGAACACTGAAGCTTTCTTT. The chain combines TRBV29-1 with TRBJ1-1; D is unclear. In germline, CDR1 is SQVTM, CDR2 ANQGSEA. Trimming removed 2 bases from V and 0 bases from J, with 10 bases in between. The length of the CDR3 is 14 residues.

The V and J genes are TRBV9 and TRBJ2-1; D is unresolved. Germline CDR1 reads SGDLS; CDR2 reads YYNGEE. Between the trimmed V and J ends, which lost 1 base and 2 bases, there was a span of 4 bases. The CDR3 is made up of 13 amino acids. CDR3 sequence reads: CASSVNPYNEQFF. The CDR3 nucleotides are TGTGCCAGCAGCGTAAACCCCTACAATGAGCAGTTCTTC.

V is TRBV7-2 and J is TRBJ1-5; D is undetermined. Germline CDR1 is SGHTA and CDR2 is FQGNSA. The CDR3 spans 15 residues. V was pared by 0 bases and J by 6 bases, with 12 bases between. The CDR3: CASSLAGLGSQPQHF. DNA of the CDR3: TGTGCCAGCAGCTTAGCTGGTTTAGGGAGTCAGCCCCAGCATTTT.

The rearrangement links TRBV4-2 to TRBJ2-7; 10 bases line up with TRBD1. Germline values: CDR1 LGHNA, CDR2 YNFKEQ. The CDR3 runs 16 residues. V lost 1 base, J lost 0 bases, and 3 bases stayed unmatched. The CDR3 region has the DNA TGTGCCAGCAGCCAAGGCGGGACAGGGGCCTCCTACGAGCAGTACTTC. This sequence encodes CASSQGGTGASYEQYF.

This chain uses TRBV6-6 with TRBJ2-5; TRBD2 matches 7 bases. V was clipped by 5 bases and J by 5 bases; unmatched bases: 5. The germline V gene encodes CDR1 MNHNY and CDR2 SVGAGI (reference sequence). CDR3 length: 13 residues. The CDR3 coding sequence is TGTGCCAGCAGTAAACTAGCGTGGGAGACCCAGTACTTC. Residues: CASSKLAWETQYF.

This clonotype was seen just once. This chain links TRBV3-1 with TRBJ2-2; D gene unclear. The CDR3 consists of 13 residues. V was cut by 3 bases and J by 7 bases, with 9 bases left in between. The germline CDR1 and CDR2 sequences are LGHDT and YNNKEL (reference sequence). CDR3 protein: CASSQGYGGELFF. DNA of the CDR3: TGTGCCAGCAGCCAGGGGTATGGCGGGGAGCTGTTTTTT.

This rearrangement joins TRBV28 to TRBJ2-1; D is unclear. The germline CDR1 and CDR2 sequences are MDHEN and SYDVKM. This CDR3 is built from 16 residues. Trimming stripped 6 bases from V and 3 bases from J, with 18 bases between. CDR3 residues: CASSEETVLRYNEQFF. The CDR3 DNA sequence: TGTGCCAGCAGCGAAGAGACGGTCCTACGCTACAATGAGCAGTTCTTC. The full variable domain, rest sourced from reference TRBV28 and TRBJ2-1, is DVKVTQSSRYLVKRTGEKVFLECVQDMDHENMFWYRQDPGLGLRLIYFSYDVKMKEKGDIPEGYSVSREKKERFSLILESASTNQTSMYLCASSEETVLRYNEQFFGPGTRLTVL.

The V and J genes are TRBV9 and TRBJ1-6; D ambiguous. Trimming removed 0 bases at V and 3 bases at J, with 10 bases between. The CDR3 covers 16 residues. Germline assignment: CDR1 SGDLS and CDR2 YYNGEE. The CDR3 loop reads CASSVGPRNYNSPLHF. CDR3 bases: TGTGCCAGCAGCGTAGGGCCCCGGAACTATAATTCACCCCTCCACTTT.

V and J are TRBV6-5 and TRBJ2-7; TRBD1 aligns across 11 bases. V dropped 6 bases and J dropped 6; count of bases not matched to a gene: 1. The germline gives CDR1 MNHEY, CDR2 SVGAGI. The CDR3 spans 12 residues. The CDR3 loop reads CASRGQGAEQYF. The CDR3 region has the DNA TGTGCCAGCAGAGGACAGGGGGCCGAGCAGTACTTC.

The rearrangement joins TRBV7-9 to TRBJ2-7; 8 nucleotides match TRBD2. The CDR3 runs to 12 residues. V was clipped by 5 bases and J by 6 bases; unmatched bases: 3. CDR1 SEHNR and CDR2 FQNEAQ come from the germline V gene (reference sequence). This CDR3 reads CASSHSGAEQYV. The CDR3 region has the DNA TGTGCCAGCAGCCATAGCGGGGCCGAGCAGTACGTC.

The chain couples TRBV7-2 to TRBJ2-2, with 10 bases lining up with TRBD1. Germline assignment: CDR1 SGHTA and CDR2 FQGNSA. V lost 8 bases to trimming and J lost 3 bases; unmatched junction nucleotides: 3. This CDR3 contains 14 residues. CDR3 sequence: CASGGQGYTGELFF. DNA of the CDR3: TGTGCCAGCGGGGGACAGGGGTACACCGGGGAGCTGTTTTTT.

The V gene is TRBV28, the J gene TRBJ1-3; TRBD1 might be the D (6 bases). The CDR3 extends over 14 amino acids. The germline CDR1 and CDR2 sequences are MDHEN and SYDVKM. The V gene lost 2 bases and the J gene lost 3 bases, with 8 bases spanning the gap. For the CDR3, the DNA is TGTGCCAGCAGTTTAGGGGGGCTTGGAAACACCATATATTTT. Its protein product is CASSLGGLGNTIYF.